The T cell receptor beta chain described here comes from a study of early T cells in non-severe SARS-CoV-2 infection. Study at large: Chains from this unsorted whole-blood bulk RNA could not be paired. Study findings and constraints: VDJdb matching, biased toward anti-spike CD8 responses, missed private and CD4 specificities.

cDNA molecules, individually, were tagged with unique molecular identifiers. TCRdb re-derived calls from the 5' RACE reads in MiXCR, one entry per CDR3 protein. The sample has 85,000 to 90,000 distinct CDR3 sequences, about 15% seen once. This clonotype occurred a few times. Its target is unknown. V was clipped by 6 bases and J by 1 base, with 9 bases between them. The CDR3 is 13 residues long. Germline loops: CDR1 MGHDK, CDR2 SYGVNS. This chain connects TRBV25-1 to TRBJ1-1; possibly TRBD1 for D (6 bases). Specimen: whole blood. The origin of this receptor is an adult who was a healthcare worker with PCR-confirmed SARS-CoV-2 infection or an uninfected control (not recorded which). CDR3 DNA sequence: TGTGCCAGCAGCGTGACAGGGAACACTGAAGCTTTCTTT. This codes for CASSVTGNTEAFF.